Each of the 19 T cell receptor beta chains below was sequenced from the same sample in a study of cytomegalovirus exposure and HLA in healthy donors. The PCR was carried out with 60 Vbeta primers and 13 Jbeta primers. Some clones are missing from TCRdb's copy, which holds only in-frame ones; the method was immunoSEQ multiplex PCR. The sample yields under 200,000 clones, less than 80% seen once. Sequencing was carried out using PBMCs. Receptors originate from a woman in her thirties or forties in good health and CMV-seronegative.

This chain connects TRBV28 to TRBJ2-7; TRBD1 matches 9 bases. V trimming: 4 bases; J trimming: 6 bases; junction bases outside the gene matches: 10. CDR1 and CDR2 from the germline V gene are MDHEN and SYDVKM. The CDR3 loop spans 15 amino acids. CDR3 sequence: CASSSAGTGRGEQYF. The DNA for the CDR3 is TGTGCCAGCAGTTCAGCCGGGACAGGGCGAGGCGAGCAGTACTTC.

This chain links TRBV7-2 with TRBJ1-2; no definite D call. Germline CDR1 and CDR2: SGHTA and FQGNSA. The ends were cut back, 5 bases at V and 8 bases at J, with 21 bases in the middle. CDR3 length: 15 residues. CDR3 sequence (DNA): TGTGCCAGCAGCCCCCAAGGACGGAGCCCGGGGGGCTACACCTTC. Translation gives CASSPQGRSPGGYTF.

The rearrangement links TRBV5-1 to TRBJ2-1, with TRBD2 matching 16 bases. Losses at the gene ends were 5 bases for V and 2 bases for J; bases not matched to a gene: 16. This CDR3 has 21 amino acids. Germline V gives CDR1 SGHRS, CDR2 YFSETQ. In DNA form, the CDR3 reads TGCGCCAGCAGTTCTACTACCGGGACTAGCGGGAGGGCCGTCCCCTACAATGAGCAGTTCTTC. Its translation: CASSSTTGTSGRAVPYNEQFF.

This chain links TRBV7-8 with TRBJ2-5, with 7 bases matching TRBD2. The CDR3 has 14 residues. The germline CDR1 and CDR2 sequences are SGHVS and FQNEAQ. V trimming: 4 bases; J trimming: 2 bases; junction bases outside the gene matches: 4. CDR3 nucleotide sequence: TGTGCCAGCAGCTCCCTGGGGGGGCAAGAGACCCAGTACTTC. It specifies CASSSLGGQETQYF. Full variable domain (outside the CDR3, taken from reference TRBV7-8 and TRBJ2-5): GAGVSQSPRYKVAKRGQDVALRCDPISGHVSLFWYQQALGQGPEFLTYFQNEAQLDKSGLPSDRFFAERPEGSVSTLKIQRTQQEDSAVYLCASSSLGGQETQYFGPGTRLLVL.

DNA for the CDR3: TGTGCCAGCAGCTTGGGGGGCGGGAGGAGAGATACGCAGTATTTT. Translation: CASSLGGGRRDTQYF. The genes are TRBV5-4 and TRBJ2-3; 8 nucleotides align to TRBD2. The CDR3 extends over 15 amino acids. Germline CDR1 and CDR2: SGHNT and YYREEE (reference sequence). V lost 0 bases and J lost 5; bases outside the gene matches: 5.

The chain carries TRBV4-3 and TRBJ2-1; 10 bases align to TRBD2. Unmatched junction bases numbered 5, after V lost 3 bases and J lost 0 bases. Germline V gene data show CDR1 as LGHNA and CDR2 as YSLEER. CDR3 length: 17 residues. CDR3 nucleotides: TGCGCCAGCAGCCACGGACTAGCGGTAAGCTCCTACAATGAGCAGTTCTTC. As protein: CASSHGLAVSSYNEQFF.

This chain connects TRBV19 to TRBJ2-7; D is possibly TRBD2 (6 bases). Trimming shortened V by 5 bases and J by 0 bases, and 17 bases separated the two germline ends. The germline gives CDR1 LNHDA, CDR2 SQIVND (reference sequence). This CDR3 is built from 16 residues. CDR3: CASSPRDGGSSYEQYF. The CDR3 region has the DNA TGTGCCAGTAGTCCTAGGGACGGGGGAAGCTCCTACGAGCAGTACTTC.

This sequence joins TRBV25-1 and TRBJ2-3; 9 nucleotides line up with TRBD1. Per germline, CDR1 MGHDK and CDR2 SYGVNS. Losses at the gene ends were 4 bases for V and 7 bases for J; bases not matched to a gene: 6. This CDR3 is 14 amino acids long. The CDR3 here is CASSVDRGLNTQYF. The CDR3 DNA reads TGTGCCAGCAGTGTGGACAGGGGCCTAAATACGCAGTATTTT.

The sample holds one count of this clone. The chain joins TRBV2 to TRBJ1-5; 7 positions agree with TRBD1. The trim removed 2 bases at V and 4 bases at J, leaving 5 bases unmatched. There are 15 residues in the CDR3. Germline V gene data show CDR1 as SNHLY and CDR2 as FYNNEI. This CDR3 reads CASSELTGKNQPQHF. For the CDR3, the DNA is TGTGCCAGCAGTGAATTGACAGGGAAGAATCAGCCCCAGCATTTT.

This clone was recorded once. V is TRBV29-1 and J is TRBJ2-5; a weak D match, TRBD2 (5 bases). This CDR3 region has 13 residues. Germline assignment: CDR1 SQVTM and CDR2 ANQGSEA. The V end was cut by 4 bases, the J end by 4 bases, with 13 bases between. The CDR3 protein is CSVGLLVGETQYF. CDR3 DNA sequence: TGCAGCGTTGGACTACTAGTGGGAGAGACCCAGTACTTC.

The chain uses TRBV11-2 and TRBJ2-2, with 9 bases matching TRBD1. J lost 6 bases, V lost 5 bases, and 10 bases had no gene match. This CDR3 comprises 16 residues. Germline loops: CDR1 SGHAT, CDR2 FQNNGV. The CDR3 nucleotides are TGTGCCAGCAGCCCGCCGGACAGGGGAATGGCCGGGGAGCTGTTTTTT. It codes for CASSPPDRGMAGELFF.

J is TRBJ2-7 and V is TRBV11-3, with 9 bases that match TRBD1. CDR1 is SGHNT, CDR2 YENEEA, per germline. The CDR3 spans 15 residues. V was pared by 2 bases and J by 0 bases, with 2 bases of the junction left unmatched. The CDR3 here is CASSLRTGASYEQYF. DNA of the CDR3: TGTGCCAGCAGCTTAAGGACAGGGGCCTCCTACGAGCAGTACTTC.

The chain employs TRBV6-5 and TRBJ2-5, with D hard to call. The CDR3 spans 14 residues. From germline, CDR1 is MNHEY and CDR2 SVGAGI. Trimming removed 2 bases from V and 2 bases from J, with 9 bases in between. For the CDR3, the DNA is TGTGCCAGCAGTTACAGCGCGGTACAAGAGACCCAGTACTTC. This gives the protein CASSYSAVQETQYF.

This clone appeared once. DNA for the CDR3: TGTGCCAGCAGTCTGACCGGGACTAGTAGGTTAGATACGCAGTATTTT. Protein sequence: CASSLTGTSRLDTQYF. J is TRBJ2-3 and V is TRBV7-2; 8 bases fit TRBD2. This CDR3 spans 16 amino acids. V dropped 6 bases and J dropped 5; count of bases not matched to a gene: 13. Germline V lookup: CDR1 SGHTA, CDR2 FQGNSA.

The rearrangement joins TRBV13 to TRBJ2-5; D is undetermined. V lost 2 bases, J lost 3 bases, and 4 bases lay in between. The CDR3 is made up of 12 amino acids. Germline V lookup: CDR1 PRHDT, CDR2 FYEKMQ (reference sequence). The CDR3 DNA follows: TGTGCCAGCAGCTTACGCGAAGAGACCCAGTACTTC. Its translation: CASSLREETQYF.

The rearrangement uses TRBV11-2 and TRBJ2-1; D possibly corresponds to TRBD2 (6 bases). The germline V gene has CDR1 SGHAT and CDR2 FQNNGV. CDR3 length: 15 amino acids. V was shortened by 2 bases and J by 6 bases, with 14 bases between the two germline ends. CDR3 DNA: TGTGCCAGCAGCTTAAGGGTCGCGGGGCGCAATGAGCAGTTCTTC. This sequence encodes CASSLRVAGRNEQFF.

The genes are TRBV5-6 and TRBJ1-4; D remains unclear. The ends were cut back, 2 bases at V and 7 bases at J, with 9 bases in the middle. The CDR3 spans 13 residues. The germline CDR1 and CDR2 sequences are SGHDT and YYEEEE. The CDR3 sequence: CASSFLSGEKLFF. The DNA of the CDR3 is TGTGCCAGCAGCTTCCTTTCAGGTGAAAAACTGTTTTTT.

The gene calls are TRBV6-1 and TRBJ2-3; 10 positions agree with TRBD2. With 2 bases clipped from V and 6 bases from J, the junction kept 11 bases outside the gene matches. The CDR3 runs 17 residues. CDR1 and CDR2 from the germline V gene are MNHNS and SASEGT. The CDR3 loop reads CASSEKVQRGGSDTQYF. DNA for the CDR3: TGTGCCAGCAGTGAAAAGGTCCAGCGGGGGGGTTCGGATACGCAGTATTTT.

This clone was detected only once. CDR3 bases: TGTGCCAGCAGCCCCCCATGGGCCAATGAGCAGTTCTTC. Its protein is CASSPPWANEQFF. The chain carries TRBV6-5 and TRBJ2-1; D unresolved. This CDR3 has 13 residues. Trimming stripped 6 bases from V and 6 bases from J, with 12 bases between. Germline V gene lookup returns CDR1 MNHEY and CDR2 SVGAGI.